These T cell receptor beta chains were read from a single sample in a study of blood T cells in healthy people across ages. TCRdb recomputed calls from the 5' RACE reads with MiXCR, one row per CDR3 protein. Of some 690,000 distinct CDR3 sequences listed, 22% were seen once; the top ten hold 20% to 25%. Sequenced material: blood. These receptor sequences come from a man between 65 and 80 years old in good health. Each CDR3 is given with its conserved first and last residue. A D gene is named only where the DNA matches it firmly. Clone size appears in some rows only: once, few, many, or a class for an expanded clone.

TRBV6-5,.,few,TRBJ1-5,CATNGGEGQPQHF,TGTGCCACCAACGGCGGGGAAGGACAGCCCCAGCATTTT
TRBV12-3/TRBV12-4,.,few,TRBJ1-5,CASRTGGDRHQPQHF,TGTGCCAGCAGGACGGGCGGGGACCGCCATCAGCCCCAGCATTTT
TRBV12-3/TRBV12-4,TRBD1,.,TRBJ1-1,CASTRQGMNTGAFF,TGTGCCAGCACTAGACAGGGCATGAACACTGGAGCTTTCTTT
TRBV20-1,TRBD2,.,TRBJ2-1,CSGHGGLAVRNEQFF,TGCAGTGGCCACGGGGGACTAGCGGTAAGAAATGAGCAGTTCTTC
TRBV9,.,few,TRBJ1-2,CASSDHRAGYGYTF,TGTGCCAGCAGCGACCACAGGGCCGGCTATGGCTACACCTTC
TRBV14,.,.,TRBJ1-3,CASSQGPFSGNTIYF,TGTGCCAGCAGCCAAGGGCCTTTCTCCGGAAACACCATATATTTT
TRBV6-5,.,once,TRBJ2-7,CASSYSIWDPSTQYF,TGTGCCAGCAGTTACTCGATCTGGGACCCTTCCACGCAGTACTTC
TRBV3-1,.,.,TRBJ2-6,CASSHYSSGANVLTF,TGTGCCAGCAGCCACTACAGCTCCGGGGCCAACGTCCTGACTTTC
TRBV5-1,.,few,TRBJ1-1,CASSLDRATGNTEAFF,TGCGCCAGCAGCTTGGACAGGGCCACCGGGAACACCGAAGCTTTCTTT
TRBV7-2,TRBD1,.,TRBJ1-4,CASSMTGEDEKLFF,TGTGCCAGCAGCATGACAGGGGAGGATGAAAAACTGTTTTTT
TRBV7-8,.,few,TRBJ1-5,CASSLVAGAHQPQHF,TGTGCCAGCAGCTTAGTGGCCGGGGCCCACCAGCCCCAGCATTTT
TRBV7-3,.,.,TRBJ2-3,CASSFRAFTDTQYF,TGTGCCAGCAGCTTTAGGGCGTTCACAGATACGCAGTATTTT
TRBV6-5,.,.,TRBJ1-6,CASSYYRDNSPLHF,TGTGCCAGCAGTTACTACAGGGATAATTCACCCCTCCACTTT
TRBV9,TRBD1,.,TRBJ1-1,CASSPTGGHTEAFF,TGTGCCAGCAGCCCTACAGGGGGGCACACTGAAGCTTTCTTT
TRBV10-3,.,.,TRBJ2-7,CAISDSRGRGSYEQYF,TGTGCCATCAGTGACTCGAGGGGCAGGGGCTCCTACGAGCAGTACTTC
TRBV7-6,TRBD1,few,TRBJ1-5,CASSMGQGIKPQHF,TGTGCCAGCAGCATGGGACAGGGAATAAAGCCCCAGCATTTT
TRBV20-1,.,few,TRBJ1-6,CSARRQDSSYNSPLHF,TGCAGTGCTCGAAGACAGGATAGCTCCTATAATTCACCCCTCCACTTT
TRBV12-3/TRBV12-4,.,.,TRBJ1-6,CASSLQQSPLHF,TGTGCCAGCAGTTTGCAGCAATCACCCCTCCACTTT
TRBV19,.,few,TRBJ1-4,CATTEVATNEKLFF,TGTGCCACGACAGAAGTTGCAACTAATGAAAAACTGTTTTTT
TRBV12-3/TRBV12-4,.,many,TRBJ2-5,CASSLWQHQETQYF,TGTGCCAGCAGTTTGTGGCAGCATCAAGAGACCCAGTACTTC
TRBV19,TRBD2,.,TRBJ2-3,CASSLYRLAQNTDTQYF,TGTGCCAGTAGTCTCTACCGACTAGCGCAGAACACAGATACGCAGTATTTT
TRBV12-3/TRBV12-4,.,.,TRBJ2-3,CASSLQRSTDTQYF,TGTGCCAGCAGTTTACAGCGCTCCACAGATACGCAGTATTTT
TRBV12-3/TRBV12-4,TRBD1,few,TRBJ1-2,CASSGSGGGLTYGYTF,TGTGCCAGCAGTGGGTCAGGGGGGGGGCTTACCTATGGCTACACCTTC
TRBV30,TRBD1,.,TRBJ1-6,CAWSRRQGNSPLPF,TGTGCCTGGAGTAGGAGACAGGGTAATTCACCCCTCCCCTTT
TRBV7-2,TRBD2,few,TRBJ2-3,CASSLVVAGGSDTQYF,TGTGCCAGCAGCTTAGTCGTAGCGGGAGGATCGGATACGCAGTATTTT
TRBV9,TRBD2,.,TRBJ2-1,CASSAGGTTREQFF,TGTGCCAGCAGCGCGGGAGGAACGACACGTGAGCAGTTCTTC
TRBV12-3/TRBV12-4,TRBD2,few,TRBJ2-1,CASTQTSGNYNEQFF,TGTGCCAGCACTCAGACTAGCGGGAACTACAATGAGCAGTTCTTC
TRBV7-9,.,many,TRBJ2-7,CASSSTTGLFYEQYF,TGTGCCAGCAGCTCAACAACAGGGTTATTTTACGAGCAGTACTTC
TRBV20-1,.,few,TRBJ1-2,CSASSLGRADGYTF,TGCAGTGCTAGCTCGCTAGGTAGGGCAGATGGCTACACCTTC
TRBV11-2,.,.,TRBJ2-1,CASSHDEGDRDEQFF,TGTGCCAGCAGCCATGATGAGGGGGATAGGGATGAGCAGTTCTTC
TRBV5-1,TRBD2,few,TRBJ2-1,CASTLSAGAYNEQFF,TGCGCCAGCACCCTTTCAGCGGGGGCCTACAATGAGCAGTTCTTC
TRBV7-2,.,.,TRBJ2-5,CASSPAGYQETQYF,TGTGCCAGCAGCCCTGCGGGGTATCAAGAGACCCAGTACTTC
TRBV7-2,.,few,TRBJ1-2,CASSLLMGLKQANYGYTF,TGTGCCAGCAGCTTGTTAATGGGACTTAAGCAAGCTAACTATGGCTACACCTTC
TRBV20-1,TRBD1,.,TRBJ1-1,CSARTGGSNTEAFF,TGCAGTGCCCGGACAGGGGGATCGAACACTGAAGCTTTCTTT
TRBV20-1,.,few,TRBJ1-1,CSARDLTDYNTEASF,TGCAGTGCTAGAGATCTGACAGACTATAACACTGAAGCTTCCTTT
TRBV29-1,.,few,TRBJ1-1,CSVRQRSDTEAFF,TGCAGCGTCCGACAGAGGAGCGACACTGAAGCTTTCTTT
TRBV7-3,.,.,TRBJ2-1,CASSPNKIDEQFF,TGTGCCAGCAGCCCCAATAAGATCGATGAGCAGTTCTTC
TRBV12-3/TRBV12-4,TRBD2,.,TRBJ2-1,CASSLDLAGGSYDEQFF,TGTGCCAGCAGTTTGGACCTAGCGGGGGGGAGCTACGATGAGCAGTTCTTC
TRBV21-1,.,few,TRBJ2-3,CASSARVAGATDTQYF,TGTGCCAGCAGCGCCCGGGTAGCGGGAGCAACAGATACGCAGTATTTT
TRBV12-3/TRBV12-4,.,few,TRBJ2-1,CASRPNRLRDSGEQFF,TGTGCCAGCAGACCAAACCGCCTTAGGGACTCGGGAGAGCAGTTCTTC
TRBV15,.,.,TRBJ1-4,CATSRDRGGNEKLFF,TGTGCCACCAGCAGAGATCGGGGAGGCAATGAAAAACTGTTTTTT
TRBV5-1,.,.,TRBJ2-2,CASSWTGQGHTGELFF,TGCGCCAGCAGCTGGACGGGACAAGGTCATACCGGGGAGCTGTTTTTT
TRBV29-1,.,many,TRBJ2-3,CSVVGKDTQYF,TGCAGCGTTGTGGGCAAAGATACGCAGTATTTT
TRBV28,.,.,TRBJ1-2,CASSEVRANYGYTF,TGTGCCAGCAGCGAAGTAAGGGCTAACTATGGCTACACCTTC
TRBV7-9,.,many,TRBJ1-3,CASSLPSGNTIYF,TGTGCCAGCAGCTTGCCTTCTGGAAACACCATATATTTT
TRBV9,.,few,TRBJ1-1,CASSVEPDGRKGEAFF,TGTGCCAGCAGCGTAGAGCCCGACGGAAGAAAGGGTGAAGCTTTCTTT
TRBV11-2,TRBD1,.,TRBJ2-3,CASSFPGQGARF,TGTGCCAGCAGCTTCCCGGGACAGGGGGCGAGATTT
TRBV6-6,TRBD1,few,TRBJ2-7,CASTRGGQGAYEQYF,TGTGCCAGCACTCGAGGGGGGCAGGGGGCGTACGAGCAGTACTTC
TRBV29-1,TRBD1,few,TRBJ1-1,CSVRRGQAEAFF,TGCAGCGTCCGCAGGGGGCAGGCTGAAGCTTTCTTT
TRBV20-1,TRBD1,few,TRBJ1-4,CSARPGQAATNEKLFF,TGCAGTGCCAGACCGGGACAGGCAGCAACTAATGAAAAACTGTTTTTT
TRBV12-3/TRBV12-4,TRBD2,few,TRBJ2-1,CASSPFTSGVSEQFF,TGTGCCAGCAGTCCTTTCACTAGCGGGGTTAGTGAGCAGTTCTTC
TRBV20-1,.,.,TRBJ1-1,CSATPQGRAEAFF,TGCAGTGCTACGCCACAGGGCCGCGCTGAAGCTTTCTTT
TRBV7-7,TRBD1,.,TRBJ2-2,CASSRRLGQASPISWTGELFF,TGTGCCAGCAGCCGCCGCTTGGGACAGGCTTCCCCTATTAGCTGGACCGGGGAGCTGTTTTTT
TRBV2,TRBD1,few,TRBJ2-7,CASSASGQGIVEQYF,TGTGCCAGCAGTGCTAGTGGACAGGGGATTGTCGAGCAGTACTTC